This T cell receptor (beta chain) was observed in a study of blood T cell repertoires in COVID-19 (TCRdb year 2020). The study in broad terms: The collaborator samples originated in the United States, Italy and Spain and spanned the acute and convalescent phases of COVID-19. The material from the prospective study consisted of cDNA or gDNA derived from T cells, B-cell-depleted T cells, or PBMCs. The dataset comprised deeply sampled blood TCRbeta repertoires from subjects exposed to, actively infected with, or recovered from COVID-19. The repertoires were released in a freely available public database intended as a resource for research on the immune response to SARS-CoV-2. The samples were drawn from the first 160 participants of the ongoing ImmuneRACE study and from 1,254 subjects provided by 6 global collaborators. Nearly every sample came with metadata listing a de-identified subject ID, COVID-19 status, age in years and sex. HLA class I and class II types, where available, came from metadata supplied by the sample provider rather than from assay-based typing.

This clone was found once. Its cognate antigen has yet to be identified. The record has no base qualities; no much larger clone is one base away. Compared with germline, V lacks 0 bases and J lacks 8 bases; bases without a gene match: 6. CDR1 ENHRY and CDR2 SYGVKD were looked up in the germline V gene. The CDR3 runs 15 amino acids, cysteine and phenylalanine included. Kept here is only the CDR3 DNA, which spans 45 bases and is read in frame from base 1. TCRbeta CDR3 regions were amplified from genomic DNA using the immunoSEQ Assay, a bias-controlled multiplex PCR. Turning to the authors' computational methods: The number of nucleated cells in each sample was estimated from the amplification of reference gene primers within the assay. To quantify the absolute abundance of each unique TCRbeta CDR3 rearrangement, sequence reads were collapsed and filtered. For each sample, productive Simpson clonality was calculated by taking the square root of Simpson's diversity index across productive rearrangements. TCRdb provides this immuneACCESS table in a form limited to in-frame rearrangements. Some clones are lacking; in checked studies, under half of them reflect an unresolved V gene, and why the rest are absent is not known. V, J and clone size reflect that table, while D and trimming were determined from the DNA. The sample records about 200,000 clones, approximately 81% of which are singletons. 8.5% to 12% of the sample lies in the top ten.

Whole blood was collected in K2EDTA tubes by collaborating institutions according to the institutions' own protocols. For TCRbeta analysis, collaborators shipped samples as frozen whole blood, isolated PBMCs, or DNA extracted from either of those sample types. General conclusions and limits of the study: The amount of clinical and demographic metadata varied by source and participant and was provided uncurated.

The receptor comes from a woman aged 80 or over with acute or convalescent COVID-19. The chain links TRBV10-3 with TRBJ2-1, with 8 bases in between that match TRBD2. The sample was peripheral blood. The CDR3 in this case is CAISESGVAGYEQFF. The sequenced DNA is TGTGCCATCAGTGAGTCGGGGGTAGCGGGGTATGAGCAGTTCTTC.